Shown below are 6 T cell receptor beta chains from a single sample sequenced in a study of cytomegalovirus exposure and HLA in healthy donors. PCR amplification relied on 60 Vbeta primers (plus 13 Jbeta primers). Sequencing was performed with immunoSEQ multiplex PCR; in TCRdb, only in-frame clones are kept and a portion is missing. The table lists 100,000 to 150,000 clones, less than 80% of them singletons. The sample taken for sequencing was PBMCs. The receptors here all came from a man aged 50 or older in good health and CMV-seronegative.

V and J are TRBV7-8 and TRBJ2-3; D remains ambiguous. The germline CDR1 and CDR2 sequences are SGHVS and FQNEAQ. CDR3 length: 13 amino acids. The ends were cut back, 5 bases at V and 8 bases at J, with 14 bases in the middle. The CDR3 is CASSPGFLGTQYF. CDR3 bases: TGTGCCAGCAGCCCTGGATTTCTAGGTACGCAGTATTTT.

The V call is TRBV25-1, the J call TRBJ1-2; 9 bases line up with TRBD1. The CDR3 extends over 14 amino acids. CDR1 and CDR2 (germline): MGHDK, SYGVNS. Germline trimming cut 8 bases from V and 3 bases from J; bases unmatched to any gene: 7. For the CDR3, the DNA is TGTGCCAGCGGTCGACAGGGGGGAGACTATGGCTACACCTTC. Its protein is CASGRQGGDYGYTF.

J is TRBJ2-1 and V is TRBV27; D call uncertain. V was pared by 3 bases and J by 10 bases, with 13 bases between. The CDR3 length is 13 residues. Germline V lookup: CDR1 MNHEY, CDR2 SMNVEV (reference sequence). The CDR3 sequence is CASSFGPSWEQFF. The CDR3 DNA reads as TGTGCCAGCAGTTTTGGGCCCTCGTGGGAGCAGTTCTTC.

The V call is TRBV9, the J call TRBJ2-7, with D perhaps matching TRBD2 (7 bases). Germline lookup yields CDR1 SGDLS and CDR2 YYNGEE. V lost 0 bases and J lost 0, with 19 bases in between. The CDR3 sequence is 18 residues long. The CDR3 here is CASSVGGAGEGNSYEQYF. DNA of the CDR3: TGTGCCAGCAGCGTAGGAGGGGCAGGGGAGGGGAACTCCTACGAGCAGTACTTC.

The genes are TRBV7-6 and TRBJ2-7, with D perhaps matching TRBD2 (5 bases). The J call could be wrong; TRBJ2-6 is a better fit for the DNA end. CDR1 SGHVS and CDR2 FNYEAQ come from the germline V gene. The CDR3 has 17 residues. The CDR3 DNA reads as TGTGCCAGCAGCCCCGGCGGGTCACCTGCGGGGGCCAACGTCCTGACTTTC. It specifies CASSPGGSPAGANVLTF.

The chain joins TRBV7-2 to TRBJ2-1, with D perhaps TRBD2 (5 bases). This CDR3 region has 17 residues. Germline V gene sequence: CDR1 SGHTA, CDR2 FQGNSA. Trimming left V 5 bases short and J 0 bases short, with 17 bases between. The DNA for the CDR3 is TGTGCCAGCAGCCCAAAGTTACTAGTTAACTCCTACAATGAGCAGTTCTTC. Amino acid sequence: CASSPKLLVNSYNEQFF.